This TCR beta chain appears in the sequencing data of a study of blood T cell repertoires in COVID-19. Sequencing was performed with immunoSEQ multiplex PCR; in TCRdb, only in-frame clones are kept and a portion is missing. The sample holds 200,000 to 250,000 clones, around 80% seen once. CDR1 and CDR2 (germline): LGHDT, YNNKEL (reference sequence). This CDR3 contains 16 residues. V was clipped by 6 bases and J by 10 bases; unmatched bases: 14. The sample was peripheral blood. The chain links TRBV3-1 (or the pseudogene TRBV3-2) to TRBJ2-1; 11 bases line up with TRBD2. The TCR originated in a woman at least 80 years old with COVID-19, enrolled during active disease. The DNA for the CDR3 is TGTGCCAGCAGATCCACCGGGACTAGCGGCAGCGGCGAGCAGTTCTTC. This encodes CASRSTGTSGSGEQFF.